This entry lists 2 T cell receptor beta chains sequenced from one sample in a study of shared clonotypes between healthy human individuals. Clones were read by immunoSEQ multiplex PCR, and TCRdb kept only the in-frame ones, dropping some. The data hold millions of clones, with just under 95% observed a single time. Naive CD8 cells were CD45RO-negative, positively selected for CCR7, excluding terminally differentiated effector memory CD45RA+ cells. Sequenced material: naive CD8+ T cells sorted from blood. These receptors came from a man aged 18 to 30 in good health.

V and J are TRBV5-8 and TRBJ2-7, with D possibly TRBD1 on 5 matching bases. The V end lost 2 bases, the J end lost 2 bases, and 8 bases lay between the germline ends. This CDR3 has 13 residues. Germline V lookup: CDR1 SGHTS, CDR2 YDEGEE. The CDR3 coding sequence is TGTGCCAGCAGCTTTGGGGCCGCCTACGAGCAGTACTTC. Amino acids: CASSFGAAYEQYF.

Comments on this clone: The same CDR3 also results from other DNA sequences found in this sample. V usage is TRBV27 and J usage is TRBJ1-5, with 7 positions matching TRBD1. The CDR3 is 14 amino acids. The germline CDR1 and CDR2 sequences are MNHEY and SMNVEV (reference sequence). The V segment lost 6 bases and the J segment 2 bases; nucleotides outside the gene matches: 4. CDR3 nucleotide sequence: TGTGCCAGCAGGGAGCAGGGGGGCAATCAGCCCCAGCATTTT. It encodes CASREQGGNQPQHF.